What follows are 23 T cell receptor beta chains derived from one specimen sequenced in a study of blood T cell repertoires in COVID-19. The method was immunoSEQ multiplex PCR; TCRdb's version includes in-frame clones alone and lacks a portion of them. This sample has about 350,000 clones; about 90% occur once, and the top ten carry 1%. The sequenced sample was PBMCs or T cells enriched from blood (not recorded which). The origin of the receptors is a woman aged 25 to 45 who had recovered from COVID-19.

To note about this clone: Other DNA sequences in this specimen translate into the identical CDR3. V and J are TRBV28 and TRBJ1-2, with TRBD1 identical over 7 bases. In germline, CDR1 is MDHEN, CDR2 SYDVKM. The V and J ends lost 6 bases and 5 bases, in that order; junction bases with no gene match: 9. The CDR3 covers 14 residues. CDR3 nucleotides: TGTGCCAGCAGAACAAACAGGGGAAATTATGGCTACACCTTC. This gives the protein CASRTNRGNYGYTF.

This rearrangement joins TRBV2 to TRBJ1-1; the D is unclear. Germline V CDR1 and CDR2: SNHLY, FYNNEI. The CDR3 totals 11 residues. The ends were cut back, 9 bases at V and 0 bases at J, with 5 bases in the middle. The CDR3 here is CASRLNTEAFF. CDR3 DNA: TGTGCCAGTCGTCTGAACACTGAAGCTTTCTTT.

This sequence joins TRBV7-8 and TRBJ1-5, with a tentative D call TRBD1 (5 bases). V lost 0 bases to trimming and J lost 5 bases, with 14 bases between them. Germline V gene lookup returns CDR1 SGHVS and CDR2 FQNEAQ. The CDR3 totals 16 residues. The CDR3 nucleotides are TGTGCCAGCAGCTTAGCTTGGGGGAGGGACGATCAGCCCCAGCATTTT. This sequence encodes CASSLAWGRDDQPQHF.

This clone was counted between two and nine times. V gene TRBV7-6 combines with J gene TRBJ2-7; TRBD1 matches at 8 bases. Germline V gene lookup returns CDR1 SGHVS and CDR2 FNYEAQ. This CDR3 has 14 amino acids. V trimming: 0 bases; J trimming: 6 bases; junction bases outside the gene matches: 4. CDR3 residues: CASSLAPTGGEQYF. The CDR3 DNA sequence: TGTGCCAGCAGCTTAGCACCTACAGGGGGCGAGCAGTACTTC.

The rearrangement links TRBV5-8 to TRBJ2-3; D perhaps matches TRBD1 (6 bases). Between the trimmed V and J ends, which lost 3 bases and 0 bases, there was a span of 11 bases. The CDR3 spans 15 residues. Germline V gene sequence: CDR1 SGHTS, CDR2 YDEGEE. The CDR3 protein is CASSWVRGSTDTQYF. CDR3 bases: TGTGCCAGCAGCTGGGTGAGGGGGAGCACAGATACGCAGTATTTT.

This clone was counted once. The chain recombines TRBV10-3 with TRBJ2-7, with D perhaps matching TRBD1 (7 bases). V lost 4 bases and J 4 bases, leaving 23 bases between the germline ends. Germline CDR1 reads ENHRY; CDR2 reads SYGVKD. The CDR3 totals 17 residues. The CDR3 region is CAISGEEVGQRLYEQYF. Here the CDR3 DNA reads TGTGCCATCAGTGGGGAGGAGGTGGGACAGCGGCTGTACGAGCAGTACTTC.

In its sample, this clone was seen a few times. The chain carries TRBV18 and TRBJ1-6; no clear D gene. Germline CDR1 reads KGHSH; CDR2 reads LQKENI. The CDR3 length is 12 residues. The V and J ends lost 4 bases and 6 bases respectively, with 4 bases between them. The CDR3 region has the DNA TGTGCCAGCTCACGGGCTAATTCACCCCTCCACTTT. Residues: CASSRANSPLHF.

V gene TRBV19 combines with J gene TRBJ1-3; maybe TRBD1 (6 bases). The CDR3 is 15 amino acids. The V and J ends lost 4 bases and 1 base respectively, with 11 bases between them. Germline values: CDR1 LNHDA, CDR2 SQIVND (reference sequence). The CDR3 loop is CASSRQGKSGNTIYF. CDR3 in DNA: TGTGCCAGTAGTAGGCAGGGGAAATCTGGAAACACCATATATTTT.

The chain couples TRBV7-9 to TRBJ1-6; TRBD1 agrees at 8 bases. The CDR3 runs 15 residues. Germline CDR1 reads SEHNR; CDR2 reads FQNEAQ (reference sequence). V lost 5 bases and J lost 2; bases outside the gene matches: 2. The CDR3 is CASSRTGTYNSPLHF. The DNA for the CDR3 is TGTGCCAGCAGCCGGACAGGGACCTATAATTCACCCCTCCACTTT.

The V and J genes are TRBV15 and TRBJ2-5, with 7 bases aligning to TRBD1. Losses at the gene ends were 0 bases for V and 4 bases for J; bases not matched to a gene: 5. Germline CDR1 LNHNV, CDR2 YYDKDF (reference sequence). This CDR3 is built from 15 residues. Here the CDR3 reads CATSRDRGRGETQYF. The CDR3, as DNA: TGTGCCACCAGCAGAGATAGGGGGCGCGGAGAGACCCAGTACTTC.

The chain joins TRBV7-4 to TRBJ1-4, with 7 bases matching TRBD1. This CDR3 contains 22 residues. J lost 5 bases, V lost 5 bases, and 29 bases had no gene match. Germline assignment: CDR1 SGHVT and CDR2 SQSDAQ. The CDR3 loop reads CASSDRESRCPEYKALNEKLFF. Written as DNA, the CDR3 is TGTGCCAGCAGCGACAGGGAGAGTCGCTGTCCCGAGTATAAAGCTTTGAATGAAAAACTGTTTTTT.

The chain joins TRBV6-1 to TRBJ2-7; 10 positions agree with TRBD1. The CDR3 is 15 residues long. V shed 1 base and J 5 bases; nucleotides not matched to a gene: 5. Germline lookup yields CDR1 MNHNS and CDR2 SASEGT. The CDR3 coding sequence is TGTGCCAGCAGTGAAGTTGCTGGGACAGGGGACGAGCAGTACTTC. Its protein product is CASSEVAGTGDEQYF.

V and J are TRBV14 and TRBJ1-1; D remains unclear. Germline V gene data show CDR1 as SGHDN and CDR2 as FVKESK. CDR3 length: 16 residues. With 1 base removed from V and 4 bases from J, the gap between germline ends came to 16 bases. DNA of the CDR3: TGTGCCAGCAGCCAAGGACGGGGAACCCTCCGCACTGAAGCTTTCTTT. Translated, it gives CASSQGRGTLRTEAFF.

In DNA form, the CDR3 reads TGTGCTAGTGTCTGGGGAGGCAACTACGAGCAGTACTTC. Amino acid sequence: CASVWGGNYEQYF. J is TRBJ2-7 and V is TRBV12-5; a possible D gene is TRBD2 (6 bases). The germline V gene has CDR1 LGHNT and CDR2 FRNRAP. V lost 7 bases to trimming and J lost 3 bases, with 13 bases between them. The length of the CDR3 is 13 residues.

V usage is TRBV6-5 and J usage is TRBJ2-3; D possibly corresponds to TRBD2 (5 bases). V was pared by 7 bases and J by 7 bases, with 15 bases between. This CDR3 contains 13 residues. From germline, CDR1 is MNHEY and CDR2 SVGAGI. This CDR3 reads CASNNLPGYTQYF. CDR3 sequence (DNA): TGTGCCAGCAATAACCTACCGGGGTATACGCAGTATTTT.

As DNA, the CDR3 is TGTGCTAGTGCCCCGGGACAGGGTGTCGAGACCCAGTACTTC. This sequence encodes CASAPGQGVETQYF. The rearrangement uses TRBV12-5 and TRBJ2-5; 9 bases are a match to TRBD1. CDR3 length: 14 amino acids. Germline V lookup: CDR1 LGHNT, CDR2 FRNRAP. The ends lost 7 bases at V and 5 bases at J; junction bases unmatched: 8.

The chain uses TRBV6-5 and TRBJ2-2; D may be TRBD2 (7 bases). V was cut by 7 bases and J by 6 bases, with 15 bases left in between. The CDR3 spans 14 residues. Germline lookup yields CDR1 MNHEY and CDR2 SVGAGI. CDR3 DNA sequence: TGTGCCAGCAAGGAGGGGGGGGCCGCCGGGGAGCTGTTTTTT. Protein sequence: CASKEGGAAGELFF.

The chain combines TRBV2 with TRBJ2-2; 9 bases map to TRBD2. From germline, CDR1 is SNHLY and CDR2 FYNNEI. The CDR3 loop spans 15 amino acids. Trimming removed 4 bases from V and 2 bases from J; junction bases left unmatched: 2. CDR3 DNA: TGTGCCAGCAGTGGACTAGCGGATAACACCGGGGAGCTGTTTTTT. Translating it yields CASSGLADNTGELFF. The variable domain in full, completed from reference TRBV2 and TRBJ2-2, reads EPEVTQTPSHQVTQMGQEVILRCVPISNHLYFYWYRQILGQKVEFLVSFYNNEISEKSEIFDDQFSVERPDGSNFTLKIRSTKLEDSAMYFCASSGLADNTGELFFGEGSRLTVL.

The chain combines TRBV2 with TRBJ2-7, with TRBD2 as a possible D gene (6 bases). V was trimmed by 7 bases and J by 0 bases, leaving 25 bases between them. CDR1 is SNHLY and CDR2 is FYNNEI in the germline V gene. CDR3 length: 18 amino acids. In nucleotides, the CDR3 is TGTGCCAGCAAGAGGGGTCTCAGAGGCCAGACTAGCTCCTACGAGCAGTACTTC. As protein: CASKRGLRGQTSSYEQYF.

The V gene is TRBV19, the J gene TRBJ1-3, with 9 bases that match TRBD1. The CDR3 consists of 15 residues. V shed 6 bases and J 2 bases; nucleotides not matched to a gene: 5. Germline CDR1 is LNHDA and CDR2 is SQIVND (reference sequence). DNA for the CDR3: TGTGCCAGTAGGAAGAACAGGGGGCCTGGAAACACCATATATTTT. It yields the protein CASRKNRGPGNTIYF.

This clone was observed a few times. This chain connects TRBV3-1 (or the pseudogene TRBV3-2) to TRBJ2-7, with D perhaps matching TRBD2 (5 bases). Germline V gives CDR1 LGHDT, CDR2 YNNKEL (reference sequence). There are 14 residues in the CDR3. V lost 0 bases, J lost 5 bases, and 11 bases lay in between. The CDR3 loop is CASSQDPGLNEQYF. The CDR3 DNA is TGTGCCAGCAGCCAAGACCCAGGACTCAACGAGCAGTACTTC.

The chain uses TRBV6-5 and TRBJ1-1; TRBD1 might be the D (6 bases). Germline assignment: CDR1 MNHEY and CDR2 SVGAGI. The CDR3 runs to 15 residues. V lost 6 bases and J lost 3, with 17 bases in between. The CDR3 sequence: CASRTQGEGDTEAFF. CDR3 nucleotide sequence: TGTGCCAGCAGAACACAGGGCGAGGGGGACACTGAAGCTTTCTTT.

This clone was picked up one time. CDR3 region: CASSSTVGLTQETQYF. For the CDR3, the DNA is TGTGCCAGCAGCTCGACGGTTGGACTCACTCAAGAGACCCAGTACTTC. This sequence joins TRBV7-6 and TRBJ2-5; a weak D match, TRBD2 (5 bases). CDR1 and CDR2 (germline): SGHVS, FNYEAQ. This CDR3 is built from 16 residues. Trimming removed 4 bases at V and 2 bases at J, with 17 bases between.